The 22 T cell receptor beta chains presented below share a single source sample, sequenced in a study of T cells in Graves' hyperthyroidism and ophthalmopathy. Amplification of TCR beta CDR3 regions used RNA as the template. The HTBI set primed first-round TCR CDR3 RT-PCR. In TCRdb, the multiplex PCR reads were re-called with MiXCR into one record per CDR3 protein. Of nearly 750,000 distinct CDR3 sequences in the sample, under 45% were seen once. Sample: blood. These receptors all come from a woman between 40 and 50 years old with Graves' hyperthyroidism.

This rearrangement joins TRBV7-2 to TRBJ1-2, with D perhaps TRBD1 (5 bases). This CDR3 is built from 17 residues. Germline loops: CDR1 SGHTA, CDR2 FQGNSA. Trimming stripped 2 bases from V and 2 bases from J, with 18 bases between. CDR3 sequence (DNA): TGTGCCAGCAGCTTAAACATTCGGGCAGGACAAAACTATGGCTACACCTTC. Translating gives CASSLNIRAGQNYGYTF. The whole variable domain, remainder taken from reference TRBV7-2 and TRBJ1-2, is GAGVSQSPSNKVTEKGKDVELRCDPISGHTALYWYRQSLGQGLEFLIYFQGNSAPDKSGLPSDRFSAERTGGSVSTLTIQRTQQEDSAVYLCASSLNIRAGQNYGYTFGSGTRLTVV.

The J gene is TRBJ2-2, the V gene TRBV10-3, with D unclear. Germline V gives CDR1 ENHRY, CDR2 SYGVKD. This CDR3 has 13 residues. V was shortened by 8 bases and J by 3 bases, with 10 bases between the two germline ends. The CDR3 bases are TGTGCCATCCTGGGCGAGGACACCGGGGAGCTGTTTTTT. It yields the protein CAILGEDTGELFF.

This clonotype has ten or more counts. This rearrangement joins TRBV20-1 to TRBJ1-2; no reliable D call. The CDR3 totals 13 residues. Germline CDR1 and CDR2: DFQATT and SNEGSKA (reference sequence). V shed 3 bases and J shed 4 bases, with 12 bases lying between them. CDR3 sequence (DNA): TGCAGTGCTAGCAGGCGAGGGATCTATGGCTACACCTTC. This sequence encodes CSASRRGIYGYTF.

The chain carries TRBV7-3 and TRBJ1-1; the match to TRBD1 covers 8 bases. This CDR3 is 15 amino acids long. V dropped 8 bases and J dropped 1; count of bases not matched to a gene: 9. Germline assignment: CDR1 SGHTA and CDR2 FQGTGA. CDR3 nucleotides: TGTGCCAGCGGTCCCGACAGGGGAGAGAACACTGAAGCTTTCTTT. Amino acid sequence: CASGPDRGENTEAFF.

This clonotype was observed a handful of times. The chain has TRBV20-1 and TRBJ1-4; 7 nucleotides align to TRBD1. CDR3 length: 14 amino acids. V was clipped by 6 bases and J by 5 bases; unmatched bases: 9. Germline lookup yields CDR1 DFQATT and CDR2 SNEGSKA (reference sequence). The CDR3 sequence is CSAHRGHGNEKLFF. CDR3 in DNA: TGCAGTGCACACAGGGGACACGGCAATGAAAAACTGTTTTTT.

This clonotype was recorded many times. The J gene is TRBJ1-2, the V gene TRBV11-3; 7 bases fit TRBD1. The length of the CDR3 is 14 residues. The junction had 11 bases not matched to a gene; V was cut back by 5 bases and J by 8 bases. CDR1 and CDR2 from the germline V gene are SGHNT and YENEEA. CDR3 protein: CASSTQQGTEGYTF. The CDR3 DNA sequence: TGTGCCAGCAGCACCCAACAGGGGACGGAGGGCTACACCTTC.

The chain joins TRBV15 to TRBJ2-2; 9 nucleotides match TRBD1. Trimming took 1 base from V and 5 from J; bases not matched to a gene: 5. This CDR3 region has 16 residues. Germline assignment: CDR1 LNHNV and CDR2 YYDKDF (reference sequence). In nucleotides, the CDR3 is TGTGCCACCAGCAGAGTCGGGACAGGGTCAACCGGGGAGCTGTTTTTT. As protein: CATSRVGTGSTGELFF.

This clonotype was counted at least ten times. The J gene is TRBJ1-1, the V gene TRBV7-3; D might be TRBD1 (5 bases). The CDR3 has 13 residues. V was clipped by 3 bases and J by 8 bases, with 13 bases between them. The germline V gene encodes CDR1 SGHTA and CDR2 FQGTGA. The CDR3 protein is CASSFEGSQEAFF. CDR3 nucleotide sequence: TGTGCCAGCAGCTTCGAGGGGAGTCAAGAAGCTTTCTTT.

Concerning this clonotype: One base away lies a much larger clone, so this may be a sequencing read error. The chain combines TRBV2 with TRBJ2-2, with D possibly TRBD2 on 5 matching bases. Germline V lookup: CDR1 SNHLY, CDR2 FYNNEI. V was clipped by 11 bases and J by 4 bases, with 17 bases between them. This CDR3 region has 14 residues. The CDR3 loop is CAGARLAVTGELFF. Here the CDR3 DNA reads TGTGCCGGCGCTAGGCTAGCAGTCACCGGGGAGCTGTTTTTT.

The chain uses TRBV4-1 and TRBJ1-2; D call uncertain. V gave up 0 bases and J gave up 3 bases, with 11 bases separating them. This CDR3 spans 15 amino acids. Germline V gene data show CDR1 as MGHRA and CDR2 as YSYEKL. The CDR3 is CASSQEGSPDYGYTF. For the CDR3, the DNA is TGCGCCAGCAGCCAAGAAGGGAGTCCGGACTATGGCTACACCTTC.

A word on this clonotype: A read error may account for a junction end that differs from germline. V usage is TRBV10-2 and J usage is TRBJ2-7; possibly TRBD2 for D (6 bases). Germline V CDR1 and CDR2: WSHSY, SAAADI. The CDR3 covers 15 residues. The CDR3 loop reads CASSGHRAGSYEQYF. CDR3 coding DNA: TGTGCCAGCAGCGGTCACCGGGCGGGGAGCTACGAGCAGTACTTC.

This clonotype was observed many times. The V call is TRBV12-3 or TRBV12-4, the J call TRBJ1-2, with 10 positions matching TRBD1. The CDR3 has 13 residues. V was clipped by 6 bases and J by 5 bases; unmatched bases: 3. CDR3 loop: CASRLGQGYGYTF. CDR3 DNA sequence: TGTGCCAGCAGGCTGGGACAGGGGTATGGCTACACCTTC.

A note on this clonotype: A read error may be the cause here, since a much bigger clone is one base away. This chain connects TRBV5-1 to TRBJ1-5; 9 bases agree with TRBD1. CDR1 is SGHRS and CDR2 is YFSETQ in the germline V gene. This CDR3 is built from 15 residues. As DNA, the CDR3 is TGTGCCAGCAGCCAATGGGACAGGGCAGATCAGCCCCAGCATTTT. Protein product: CASSQWDRADQPQHF.

The CDR3 loop is CASEDGVLNSPLHF. For the CDR3, the DNA is TGTGCCAGCGAGGATGGGGTCCTGAATTCACCCCTCCACTTT. V is TRBV7-8 and J is TRBJ1-6; no definite D call. This CDR3 has 14 amino acids. CDR1 SGHVS and CDR2 FQNEAQ come from the germline V gene. V was shortened by 8 bases and J by 7 bases, with 15 bases between the two germline ends.

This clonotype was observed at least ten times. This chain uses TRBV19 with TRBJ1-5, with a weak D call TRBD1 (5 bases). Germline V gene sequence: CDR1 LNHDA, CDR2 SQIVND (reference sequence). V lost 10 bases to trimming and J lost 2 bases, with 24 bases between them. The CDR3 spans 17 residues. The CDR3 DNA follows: TGTGCCACCCAACCGGACGGGGGGTGGATCGGCAATCAGCCCCAGCATTTT. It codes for CATQPDGGWIGNQPQHF.

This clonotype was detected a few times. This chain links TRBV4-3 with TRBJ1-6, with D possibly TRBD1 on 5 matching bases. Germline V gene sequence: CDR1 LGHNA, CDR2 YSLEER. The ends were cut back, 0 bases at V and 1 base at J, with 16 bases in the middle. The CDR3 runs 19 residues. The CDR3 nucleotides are TGCGCCAGCAGCCAAGACCGACAGCCATTGAGTTCCTATAATTCACCCCTCCACTTT. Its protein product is CASSQDRQPLSSYNSPLHF.

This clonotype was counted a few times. For the CDR3, the DNA is TGTGCCAGCAGCAAGGGGGCCGTGGGCTACGTGAACACTGAAGCTTTCTTT. It encodes CASSKGAVGYVNTEAFF. The chain is built from TRBV9 and TRBJ1-1; 7 bases match TRBD1. This CDR3 contains 17 residues. The V and J ends lost 4 bases and 0 bases, in that order; junction bases with no gene match: 12. Germline lookup yields CDR1 SGDLS and CDR2 YYNGEE.

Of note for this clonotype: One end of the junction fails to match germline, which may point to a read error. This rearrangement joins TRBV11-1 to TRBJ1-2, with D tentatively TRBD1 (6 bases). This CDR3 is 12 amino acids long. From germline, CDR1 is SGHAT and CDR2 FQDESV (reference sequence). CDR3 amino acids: CASSPGGYGYAF. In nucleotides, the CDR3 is TGTGCCAGCAGCCCCGGGGGCTATGGCTACGCCTTC.

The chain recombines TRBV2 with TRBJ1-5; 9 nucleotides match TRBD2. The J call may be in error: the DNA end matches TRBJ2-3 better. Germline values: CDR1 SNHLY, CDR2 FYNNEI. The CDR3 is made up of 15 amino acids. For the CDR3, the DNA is TGTGCCAGCAGTGGGGCTAGCGGGGCCACAGATACGCAGTATTTT. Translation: CASSGASGATDTQYF.

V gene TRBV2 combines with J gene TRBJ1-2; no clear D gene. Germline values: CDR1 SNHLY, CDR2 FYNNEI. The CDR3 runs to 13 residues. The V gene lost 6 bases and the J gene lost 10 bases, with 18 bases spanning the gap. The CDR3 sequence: CASSLVLSYIYTF. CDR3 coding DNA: TGTGCCAGCAGCCTAGTACTGAGCTACATCTACACCTTC.

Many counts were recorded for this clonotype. The CDR3 protein is CASSGGAYQPQHF. CDR3 nucleotide sequence: TGTGCCAGTAGCGGAGGGGCATATCAGCCCCAGCATTTT. This sequence joins TRBV19 and TRBJ1-5; possible D gene TRBD1, 5 bases. Germline V gene sequence: CDR1 LNHDA, CDR2 SQIVND (reference sequence). CDR3 length: 13 amino acids. The V end was cut by 6 bases, the J end by 5 bases, with 11 bases between.

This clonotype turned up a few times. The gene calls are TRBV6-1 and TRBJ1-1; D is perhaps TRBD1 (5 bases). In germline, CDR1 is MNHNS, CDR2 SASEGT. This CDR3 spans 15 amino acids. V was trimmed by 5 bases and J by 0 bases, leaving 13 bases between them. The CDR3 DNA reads TGTGCCAGCAGTCGACGGGGCCTGATGAACACTGAAGCTTTCTTT. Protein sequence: CASSRRGLMNTEAFF.